A single sample gave rise to the 24 T cell receptor beta chains below, sequenced in a study of OX40 agonist ivuxolimab in advanced cancers. The library relied on the immunoSEQ multiplex PCR assay. As stored in TCRdb, this immuneACCESS dataset retains in-frame rearrangements with V and J assigned. A fraction of the clones does not appear; measured against another copy, unresolved V genes explain less than half of the discrepancy, and the remainder lacks a known reason. The sample contains around 60,000 clones, approximately 80% of them found a single time. The ten largest clones take up around 2% of the sample. Source: CD4+ or CD8+ T cells sorted from blood, taken in a trial of the OX40 agonist ivuxolimab. The receptors come from an adult with an advanced solid tumor such as melanoma, head and neck, liver or kidney cancer.

Only a few counts were recorded for this clone. The V gene is TRBV20-1, the J gene TRBJ2-1, with 7 bases lining up with TRBD1. Losses at the gene ends were 5 bases for V and 6 bases for J; bases not matched to a gene: 1. Germline assignment: CDR1 DFQATT and CDR2 SNEGSKA (reference sequence). The CDR3 is 11 residues long. Here the CDR3 DNA reads TGCAGTGCTTGGGACAGCAATGAGCAGTTCTTC. It encodes CSAWDSNEQFF.

The rearrangement joins TRBV9 to TRBJ1-1; D not certain. The germline V and J ends were trimmed by 4 bases and 0 bases, with 10 bases remaining between them. Germline V gene sequence: CDR1 SGDLS, CDR2 YYNGEE. The CDR3 totals 14 residues. The CDR3 DNA reads as TGTGCCAGCAGCAGCCAGCCCATGAACACTGAAGCTTTCTTT. It is translated as CASSSQPMNTEAFF.

The chain joins TRBV9 to TRBJ1-2; D might be TRBD1 (6 bases). Trimming shortened V by 3 bases and J by 8 bases, and 14 bases separated the two germline ends. Germline values: CDR1 SGDLS, CDR2 YYNGEE. The CDR3 runs 13 residues. In DNA, the CDR3 is TGTGCCAGCAGCGATAACAGGGAAGGCGGCTACACCTTC. This gives the protein CASSDNREGGYTF.

The rearrangement uses TRBV5-1 and TRBJ2-3; D is uncertain. The CDR3 length is 14 residues. V was cut by 0 bases and J by 0 bases, with 5 bases left in between. The germline gives CDR1 SGHRS, CDR2 YFSETQ. The CDR3 bases are TGCGCCAGCAGCTTGGAATCTAGCACAGATACGCAGTATTTT. This translates into CASSLESSTDTQYF.

The V call is TRBV18, the J call TRBJ2-3; D gene uncertain. CDR1 is KGHSH, CDR2 LQKENI, per germline. The CDR3 runs 14 residues. Trimming removed 2 bases at V and 2 bases at J, with 8 bases between. This chain's CDR3 is CASSPVDYTDTQYF. The CDR3 nucleotides are TGTGCCAGCTCACCAGTGGATTACACAGATACGCAGTATTTT. The variable domain in full, completed from reference TRBV18 and TRBJ2-3, reads NAGVMQNPRHLVRRRGQEARLRCSPMKGHSHVYWYRQLPEEGLKFMVYLQKENIIDESGMPKERFSAEFPKEGPSILRIQQVVRGDSAAYFCASSPVDYTDTQYFGPGTRLTVL.

The rearrangement uses TRBV28 and TRBJ2-1, with TRBD2 identical over 15 bases. V dropped 6 bases and J dropped 5; count of bases not matched to a gene: 8. Per germline, CDR1 MDHEN and CDR2 SYDVKM. The CDR3 is 17 amino acids. CDR3 DNA: TGTGCCAGCAGCAAAAGGACTAGCGGGAGGGCTCACAATGAGCAGTTCTTC. It specifies CASSKRTSGRAHNEQFF.

This clone was picked up a small number of times. The rearrangement uses TRBV10-3 and TRBJ2-1; 12 bases line up with TRBD2. The CDR3 has 15 residues. Germline CDR1 is ENHRY and CDR2 is SYGVKD. The trim removed 6 bases at V and 7 bases at J, leaving 7 bases unmatched. The CDR3: CAISLGLAGSNEQFF. For the CDR3, the DNA is TGTGCCATCAGCTTAGGACTAGCGGGAAGTAATGAGCAGTTCTTC.

This chain joins TRBV20-1 and TRBJ2-3; D not resolved. V was trimmed by 5 bases and J by 2 bases, leaving 5 bases between them. Germline V gene data show CDR1 as DFQATT and CDR2 as SNEGSKA (reference sequence). This CDR3 has 11 amino acids. The CDR3 protein is CSAVTTDTQYF. In DNA, the CDR3 is TGCAGTGCTGTAACCACAGATACGCAGTATTTT.

In regard to this clone: Distinct nucleotide sequences in the sample also encode this CDR3. V and J are TRBV11-2 and TRBJ2-1; 7 bases align to TRBD2. J gave up 0 bases and V 5 bases, and 4 bases lay outside the gene matches. This CDR3 has 15 amino acids. Germline V gene data show CDR1 as SGHAT and CDR2 as FQNNGV. CDR3 DNA: TGTGCCAGCAGCCGAGCGGGAAGCTCCTACAATGAGCAGTTCTTC. Translating it yields CASSRAGSSYNEQFF. The full variable domain, in which reference TRBV11-2 and TRBJ2-1 provide the parts outside the CDR3, is EAGVAQSPRYKIIEKRQSVAFWCNPISGHATLYWYQQILGQGPKLLIQFQNNGVVDDSQLPKDRFSAERLKGVDSTLKIQPAKLEDSAVYLCASSRAGSSYNEQFFGPGTRLTVL.

This chain uses TRBV7-2 with TRBJ2-1, with 9 positions matching TRBD2. J was trimmed by 7 bases and V by 5 bases; bases with no gene match: 18. This CDR3 comprises 18 residues. The germline CDR1 and CDR2 sequences are SGHTA and FQGNSA. The CDR3 DNA reads TGTGCCAGCAGCCCCACGATCGGCGTAGCGGGAGTTTTGAATGAGCAGTTCTTC. Residues: CASSPTIGVAGVLNEQFF.

The genes are TRBV7-9 and TRBJ1-1, with D uncertain. The CDR3 extends over 15 amino acids. Germline loops: CDR1 SEHNR, CDR2 FQNEAQ (reference sequence). With 7 bases removed from V and 1 base from J, the gap between germline ends came to 16 bases. CDR3 DNA sequence: TGTGCCAGCACCACACCGACTTCCAAGAACACTGAAGCTTTCTTT. Translation: CASTTPTSKNTEAFF.

V gene TRBV29-1 combines with J gene TRBJ2-3; no clear D gene. Trimming took 4 bases from V and 0 from J, leaving 11 bases between them. There are 14 residues in the CDR3. Germline V gives CDR1 SQVTM, CDR2 ANQGSEA. The CDR3 is CSVGGTTSTDTQYF. The CDR3 coding sequence is TGCAGCGTTGGCGGAACAACTAGCACAGATACGCAGTATTTT.

This clone was recorded only once. The J gene is TRBJ2-3, the V gene TRBV2; 10 positions match TRBD2. Germline V CDR1 and CDR2: SNHLY, FYNNEI. Losses at the gene ends were 3 bases for V and 0 bases for J; bases not matched to a gene: 3. This CDR3 has 16 amino acids. The CDR3 DNA reads TGTGCCAGCAGTGAGACTAGCGGGTGGAGCACAGATACGCAGTATTTT. Translating it yields CASSETSGWSTDTQYF.

The V call is TRBV5-1, the J call TRBJ1-3; the match to TRBD1 covers 10 bases. Germline CDR1 is SGHRS and CDR2 is YFSETQ. The V segment lost 4 bases and the J segment 7 bases; nucleotides outside the gene matches: 5. The CDR3 extends over 14 amino acids. In nucleotides, the CDR3 is TGCGCCAGCAGCGAACCGGGACAGGGGAACACCATATATTTT. Translated, it gives CASSEPGQGNTIYF.

The chain combines TRBV7-6 with TRBJ2-2, with D possibly matching TRBD1 (7 bases). This CDR3 has 19 residues. Germline values: CDR1 SGHVS, CDR2 FNYEAQ. Trimming pared 0 bases from V and 5 bases from J, leaving 22 bases between. The CDR3 DNA reads as TGTGCCAGCAGCTTAGCGGGACCATACAGGGGAGGTTCAACCGGGGAGCTGTTTTTT. This codes for CASSLAGPYRGGSTGELFF.

The chain recombines TRBV5-4 with TRBJ1-2; 7 nucleotides align to TRBD1. The CDR3 totals 14 residues. V was clipped by 4 bases and J by 6 bases; unmatched bases: 9. Germline CDR1 reads SGHNT; CDR2 reads YYREEE (reference sequence). The CDR3 DNA is TGTGCCAGCAGCCCCTCGACAGGGATGAATGGCTACACCTTC. Protein product: CASSPSTGMNGYTF.

The chain combines TRBV2 with TRBJ2-5, with D perhaps TRBD1 (5 bases). V was clipped by 4 bases and J by 1 base, with 7 bases between them. In germline, CDR1 is SNHLY, CDR2 FYNNEI. The CDR3 totals 13 residues. CDR3 nucleotide sequence: TGTGCCAGCAGTGGGGGCAGCCAAGAGACCCAGTACTTC. Its protein product is CASSGGSQETQYF.

This chain joins TRBV10-2 and TRBJ2-1, with D tentatively TRBD2 (5 bases). V lost 0 bases to trimming and J lost 15 bases, with 21 bases between them. Germline loops: CDR1 WSHSY, CDR2 SAAADI. The CDR3 length is 15 residues. The CDR3 here is CASSESVGRERMLFF. The CDR3 coding sequence is TGCGCCAGCAGTGAGTCGGTAGGTAGGGAGAGAATGTTGTTCTTC.

The chain links TRBV27 to TRBJ2-7, with D unclear. V dropped 10 bases and J dropped 5 bases, with 18 bases sitting between them. This CDR3 is 13 amino acids long. CDR1 and CDR2 (germline): MNHEY, SMNVEV (reference sequence). The CDR3 sequence: CATHSTSGNEQYF. The CDR3 DNA sequence: TGTGCCACCCACTCAACTTCGGGCAACGAGCAGTACTTC.

V and J are TRBV2 and TRBJ2-2, with 10 bases that match TRBD2. The CDR3 is made up of 14 amino acids. CDR1 and CDR2 (germline): SNHLY, FYNNEI. V shed 4 bases, J shed 7 bases, and the junction held 3 bases outside the gene matches. CDR3 sequence reads: CASSVLAGDGELFF. The CDR3 nucleotides read TGTGCCAGCAGTGTTCTAGCGGGAGACGGGGAGCTGTTTTTT.

This clone was detected once. The genes are TRBV5-8 and TRBJ1-6, with a possible D match to TRBD1 (6 bases). Germline CDR1 SGHTS, CDR2 YDEGEE. Trimming took off 0 bases at V and 7 bases at J, with 14 bases between the two ends. This CDR3 is 16 amino acids long. DNA for the CDR3: TGTGCCAGCAGCTTGGCCAGGCACAGGGCGAATTCACCCCTCCACTTT. Residues: CASSLARHRANSPLHF. The entire variable domain, with the rest obtained from reference TRBV5-8 and TRBJ1-6, is as follows: EAGVTQSPTHLIKTRGQQATLRCSPISGHTSVYWYQQALGLGLQFLLWYDEGEERNRGNFPPRFSGRQFPNYSSELNVNALELEDSALYLCASSLARHRANSPLHFGNGTRLTVT.

The rearrangement joins TRBV2 to TRBJ1-5; the D is unclear. CDR3 size: 15 residues. The V and J ends lost 3 bases and 2 bases respectively, with 11 bases between them. Germline V gene lookup returns CDR1 SNHLY and CDR2 FYNNEI. CDR3 loop: CASSDDRQGNQPQHF. The CDR3 DNA is TGTGCCAGCAGTGATGACCGGCAGGGCAATCAGCCCCAGCATTTT.

The V call is TRBV29-1, the J call TRBJ2-3, with 10 bases aligning to TRBD2. The CDR3 loop spans 16 amino acids. V was pared by 0 bases and J by 5 bases, with 8 bases of the junction left unmatched. Looked up from germline, CDR1 is SQVTM and CDR2 is ANQGSEA. CDR3 residues: CSVEDPASGSVDTQYF. CDR3 coding DNA: TGCAGCGTTGAAGATCCGGCTAGCGGGAGTGTAGATACGCAGTATTTT.

The genes are TRBV4-1 and TRBJ1-2; no reliable D call. The V gene lost 0 bases and the J gene lost 1 base, with 9 bases spanning the gap. Germline CDR1 MGHRA, CDR2 YSYEKL. CDR3 length: 15 amino acids. The CDR3 region is CASSQDYGGNYGYTF. The CDR3 nucleotides are TGCGCCAGCAGCCAAGATTACGGCGGTAACTATGGCTACACCTTC.